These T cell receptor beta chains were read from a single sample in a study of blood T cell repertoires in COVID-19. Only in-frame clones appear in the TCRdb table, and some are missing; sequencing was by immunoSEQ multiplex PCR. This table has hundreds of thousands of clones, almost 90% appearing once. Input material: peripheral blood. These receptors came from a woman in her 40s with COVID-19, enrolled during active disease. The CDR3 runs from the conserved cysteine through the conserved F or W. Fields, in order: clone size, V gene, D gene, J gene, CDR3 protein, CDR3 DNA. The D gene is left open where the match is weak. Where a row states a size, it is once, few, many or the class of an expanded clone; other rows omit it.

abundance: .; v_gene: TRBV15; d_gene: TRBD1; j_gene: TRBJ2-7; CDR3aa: CATSTGTGGSYEQYF; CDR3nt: TGTGCCACCAGTACCGGGACAGGGGGCTCCTACGAGCAGTACTTC
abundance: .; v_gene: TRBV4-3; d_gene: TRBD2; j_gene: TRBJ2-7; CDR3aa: CASSQFSGGHEQYF; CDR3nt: TGCGCCAGCAGCCAATTTTCGGGAGGCCACGAGCAGTACTTC
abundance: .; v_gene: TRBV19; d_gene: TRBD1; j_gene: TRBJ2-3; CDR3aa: CASSIGGRGLDTQYF; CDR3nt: TGTGCCAGTAGTATAGGGGGCAGGGGGTTAGATACGCAGTATTTT
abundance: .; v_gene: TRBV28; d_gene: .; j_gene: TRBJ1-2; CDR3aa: CASSRDSYYGYTF; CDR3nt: TGTGCCAGCAGTCGAGACAGCTACTATGGCTACACCTTC
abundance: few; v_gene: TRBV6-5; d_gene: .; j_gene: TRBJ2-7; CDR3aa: CASSYGAGLYEQYF; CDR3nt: TGTGCCAGCAGTTACGGCGCAGGTCTCTACGAGCAGTACTTC
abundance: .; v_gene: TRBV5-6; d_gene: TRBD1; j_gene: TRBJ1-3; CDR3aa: CASRQTGVSGNTIYF; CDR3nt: TGTGCCAGCAGGCAGACAGGGGTCTCTGGAAACACCATATATTTT
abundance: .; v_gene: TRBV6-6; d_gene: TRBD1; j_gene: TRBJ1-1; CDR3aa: CASSTGGASTEAFF; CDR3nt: TGTGCCAGCAGTACAGGGGGCGCTTCCACTGAAGCTTTCTTT
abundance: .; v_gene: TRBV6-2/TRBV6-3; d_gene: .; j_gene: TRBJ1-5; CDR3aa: CASSNPGPANQPQHF; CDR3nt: TGTGCCAGCAGTAACCCAGGGCCAGCCAATCAGCCCCAGCATTTT
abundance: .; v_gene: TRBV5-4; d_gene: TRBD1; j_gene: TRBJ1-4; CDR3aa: CASRPGQGEKLFF; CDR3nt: TGTGCCAGCAGGCCGGGACAGGGTGAAAAACTGTTTTTT
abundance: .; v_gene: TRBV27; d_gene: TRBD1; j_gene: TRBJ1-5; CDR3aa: CASSQGASNQPQHF; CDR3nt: TGTGCCAGCAGCCAGGGGGCGAGCAATCAGCCCCAGCATTTT
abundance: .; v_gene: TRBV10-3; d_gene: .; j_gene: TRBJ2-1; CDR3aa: CAISESGVGGYNEQFF; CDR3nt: TGTGCCATCAGTGAGTCTGGGGTTGGAGGCTACAATGAGCAGTTCTTC
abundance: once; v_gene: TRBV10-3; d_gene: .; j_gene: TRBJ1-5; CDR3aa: CAISESTMGPNSNQPQHF; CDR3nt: TGTGCCATCAGTGAGTCGACCATGGGGCCAAATAGCAATCAGCCCCAGCATTTT
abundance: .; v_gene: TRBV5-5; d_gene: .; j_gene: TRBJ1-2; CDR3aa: CASSFSAGEGYGYTF; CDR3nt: TGTGCCAGCAGCTTTTCGGCAGGTGAAGGCTATGGCTACACCTTC
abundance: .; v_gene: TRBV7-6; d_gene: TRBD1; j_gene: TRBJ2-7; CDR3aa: CASSSHPLGQGTPFGGEQYF; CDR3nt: TGTGCCAGCAGCTCACACCCCCTAGGACAGGGAACCCCCTTTGGCGGCGAGCAGTACTTC
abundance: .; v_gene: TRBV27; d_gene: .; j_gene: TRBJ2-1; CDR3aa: CASSGGGQGARNEQFF; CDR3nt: TGTGCCAGCAGTGGGGGGGGCCAGGGGGCACGAAATGAGCAGTTCTTC
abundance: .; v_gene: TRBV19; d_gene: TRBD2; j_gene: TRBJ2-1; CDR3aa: CASSREGSYNEQFF; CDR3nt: TGTGCCAGTAGTCGGGAGGGGTCCTACAATGAGCAGTTCTTC
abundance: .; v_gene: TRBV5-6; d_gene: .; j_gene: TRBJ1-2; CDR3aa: CASGGISYGYTF; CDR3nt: TGTGCCAGCGGAGGGATTAGCTATGGCTACACCTTC
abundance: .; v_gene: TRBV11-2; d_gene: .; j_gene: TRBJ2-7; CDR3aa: CASNPFGGPHEQYF; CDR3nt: TGTGCCAGCAACCCGTTCGGGGGACCCCACGAGCAGTACTTC
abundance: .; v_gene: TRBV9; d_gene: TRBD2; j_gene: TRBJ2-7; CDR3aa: CASSVGEGLGTYEQYF; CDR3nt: TGTGCCAGCAGCGTAGGGGAGGGCCTAGGTACCTACGAGCAGTACTTC
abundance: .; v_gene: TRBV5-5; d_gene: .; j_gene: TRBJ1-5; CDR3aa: CASSRMDRRDYSNQPQHF; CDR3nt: TGTGCCAGCAGCCGGATGGATAGGCGGGATTATAGCAATCAGCCCCAGCATTTT
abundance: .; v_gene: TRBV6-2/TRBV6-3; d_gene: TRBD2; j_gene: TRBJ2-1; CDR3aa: CASSHTSGHNEQFF; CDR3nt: TGTGCCAGCAGTCACACTAGCGGACACAATGAGCAGTTCTTC
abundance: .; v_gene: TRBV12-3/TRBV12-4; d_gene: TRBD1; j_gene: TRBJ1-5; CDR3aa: CASMGQLNQPQHF; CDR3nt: TGTGCCAGCATGGGACAGCTGAATCAGCCCCAGCATTTT
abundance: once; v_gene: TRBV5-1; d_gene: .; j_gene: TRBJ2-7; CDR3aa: CASSLAVASVQGSYEQYF; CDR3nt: TGCGCCAGCAGCTTGGCGGTCGCTAGCGTTCAGGGCTCCTACGAGCAGTACTTC
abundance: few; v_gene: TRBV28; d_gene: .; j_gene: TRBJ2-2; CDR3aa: CASSLGEPNTGELFF; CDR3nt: TGTGCCAGCAGTTTGGGCGAACCGAACACCGGGGAGCTGTTTTTT
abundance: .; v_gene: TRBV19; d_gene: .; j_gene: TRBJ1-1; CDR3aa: CASRRGSEAFF; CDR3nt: TGTGCCAGTAGGAGGGGGTCTGAAGCTTTCTTT
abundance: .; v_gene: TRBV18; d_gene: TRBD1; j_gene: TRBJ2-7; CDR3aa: CASSPNTGVGQYF; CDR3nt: TGTGCCAGCTCACCAAATACAGGGGTCGGGCAGTACTTC
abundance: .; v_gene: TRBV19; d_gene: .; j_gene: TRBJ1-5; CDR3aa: CASSIPGGSGNQPQHF; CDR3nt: TGTGCCAGTAGTATCCCCGGGGGGTCGGGCAATCAGCCCCAGCATTTT